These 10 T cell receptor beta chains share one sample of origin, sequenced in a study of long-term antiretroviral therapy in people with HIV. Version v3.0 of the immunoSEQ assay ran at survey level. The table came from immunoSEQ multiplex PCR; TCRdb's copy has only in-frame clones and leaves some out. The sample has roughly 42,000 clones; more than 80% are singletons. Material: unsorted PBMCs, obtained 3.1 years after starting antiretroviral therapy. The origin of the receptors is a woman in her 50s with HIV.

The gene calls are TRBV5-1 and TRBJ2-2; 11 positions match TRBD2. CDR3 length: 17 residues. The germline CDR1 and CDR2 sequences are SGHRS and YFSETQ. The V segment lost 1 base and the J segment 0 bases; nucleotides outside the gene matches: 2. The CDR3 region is CASSLRGLAANTGELFF. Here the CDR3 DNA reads TGCGCCAGCAGCTTGAGGGGACTAGCGGCGAACACCGGGGAGCTGTTTTTT. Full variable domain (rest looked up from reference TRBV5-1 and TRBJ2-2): KAGVTQTPRYLIKTRGQQVTLSCSPISGHRSVSWYQQTPGQGLQFLFEYFSETQRNKGNFPGRFSGRQFSNSRSEMNVSTLELGDSALYLCASSLRGLAANTGELFFGEGSRLTVL.

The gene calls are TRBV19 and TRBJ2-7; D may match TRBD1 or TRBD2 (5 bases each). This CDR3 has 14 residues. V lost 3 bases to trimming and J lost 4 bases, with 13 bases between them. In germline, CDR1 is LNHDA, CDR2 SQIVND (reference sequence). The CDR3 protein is CASSMWGTIYEQYF. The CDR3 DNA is TGTGCCAGTAGTATGTGGGGGACCATATACGAGCAGTACTTC.

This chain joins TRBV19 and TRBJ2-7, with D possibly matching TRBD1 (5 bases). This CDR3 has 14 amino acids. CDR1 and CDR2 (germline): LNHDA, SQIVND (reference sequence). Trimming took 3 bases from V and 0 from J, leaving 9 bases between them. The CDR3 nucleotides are TGTGCCAGTAGTATGGGCAGGGACTCCTACGAGCAGTACTTC. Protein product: CASSMGRDSYEQYF.

The chain's CDR3 is CASSVDTQYF. The CDR3 nucleotides read TGTGCCAGCAGTGTTGATACGCAGTATTTT. The rearrangement uses TRBV2 and TRBJ2-3, with D unresolved. V gave up 4 bases and J gave up 6 bases, with 2 bases separating them. CDR1 and CDR2 (germline): SNHLY, FYNNEI. The CDR3 loop spans 10 amino acids.

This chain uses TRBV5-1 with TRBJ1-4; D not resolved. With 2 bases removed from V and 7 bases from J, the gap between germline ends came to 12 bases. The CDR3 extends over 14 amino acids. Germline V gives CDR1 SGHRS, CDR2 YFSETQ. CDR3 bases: TGCGCCAGCAGCTTTAACGGAGCAGGTGAAAAACTGTTTTTT. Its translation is CASSFNGAGEKLFF.

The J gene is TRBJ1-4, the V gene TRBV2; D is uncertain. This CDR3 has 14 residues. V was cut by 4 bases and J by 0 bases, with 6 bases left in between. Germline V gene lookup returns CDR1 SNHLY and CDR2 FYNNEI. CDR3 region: CASSGTATNEKLFF. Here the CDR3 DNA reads TGTGCCAGCAGTGGGACGGCAACTAATGAAAAACTGTTTTTT.

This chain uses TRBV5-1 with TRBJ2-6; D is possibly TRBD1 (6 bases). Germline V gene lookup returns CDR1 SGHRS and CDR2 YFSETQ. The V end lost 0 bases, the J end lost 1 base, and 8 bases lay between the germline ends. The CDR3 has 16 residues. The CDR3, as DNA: TGCGCCAGCAGCTTGGCCACAGGGTCTGGGGCCAACGTCCTGACTTTC. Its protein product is CASSLATGSGANVLTF. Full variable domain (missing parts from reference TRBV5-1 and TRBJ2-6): KAGVTQTPRYLIKTRGQQVTLSCSPISGHRSVSWYQQTPGQGLQFLFEYFSETQRNKGNFPGRFSGRQFSNSRSEMNVSTLELGDSALYLCASSLATGSGANVLTFGAGSRLTVL.

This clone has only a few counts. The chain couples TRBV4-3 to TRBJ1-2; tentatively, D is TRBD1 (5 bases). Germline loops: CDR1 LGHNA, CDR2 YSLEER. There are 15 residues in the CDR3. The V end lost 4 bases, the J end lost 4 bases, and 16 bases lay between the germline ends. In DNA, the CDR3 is TGCGCCAGCAGCCCCTCCCGGGCGGGGGGCTATGGCTACACCTTC. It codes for CASSPSRAGGYGYTF.

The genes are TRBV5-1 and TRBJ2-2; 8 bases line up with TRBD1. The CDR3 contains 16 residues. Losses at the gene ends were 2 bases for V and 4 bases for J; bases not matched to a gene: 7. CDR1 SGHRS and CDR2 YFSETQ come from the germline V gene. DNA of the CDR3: TGCGCCAGCAGCTTCCTTGGACAGGGTCCCACCGGGGAGCTGTTTTTT. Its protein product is CASSFLGQGPTGELFF.

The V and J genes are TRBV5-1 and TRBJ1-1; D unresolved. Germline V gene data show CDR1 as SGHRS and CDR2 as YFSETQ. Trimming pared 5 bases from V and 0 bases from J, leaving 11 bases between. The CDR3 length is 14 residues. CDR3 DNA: TGCGCCAGCAGGGTCAGCCTCATGAACACTGAAGCTTTCTTT. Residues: CASRVSLMNTEAFF.